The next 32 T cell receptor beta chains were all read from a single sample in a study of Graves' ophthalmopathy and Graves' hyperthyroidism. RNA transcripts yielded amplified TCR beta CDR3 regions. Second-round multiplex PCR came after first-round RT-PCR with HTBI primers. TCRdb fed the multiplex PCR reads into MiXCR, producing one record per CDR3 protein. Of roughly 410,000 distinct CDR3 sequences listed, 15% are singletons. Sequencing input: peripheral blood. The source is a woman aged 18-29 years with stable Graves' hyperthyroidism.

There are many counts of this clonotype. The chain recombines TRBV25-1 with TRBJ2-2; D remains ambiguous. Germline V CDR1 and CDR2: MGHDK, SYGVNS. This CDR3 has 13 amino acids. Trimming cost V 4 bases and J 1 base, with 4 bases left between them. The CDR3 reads CASSAENTGELFF. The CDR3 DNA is TGTGCCAGCAGTGCTGAGAACACCGGGGAGCTGTTTTTT. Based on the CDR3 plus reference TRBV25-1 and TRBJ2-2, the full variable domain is EADIYQTPRYLVIGTGKKITLECSQTMGHDKMYWYQQDPGMELHLIHYSYGVNSTEKGDLSSESTVSRIRTEHFPLTLESARPSHTSQYLCASSAENTGELFFGEGSRLTVL.

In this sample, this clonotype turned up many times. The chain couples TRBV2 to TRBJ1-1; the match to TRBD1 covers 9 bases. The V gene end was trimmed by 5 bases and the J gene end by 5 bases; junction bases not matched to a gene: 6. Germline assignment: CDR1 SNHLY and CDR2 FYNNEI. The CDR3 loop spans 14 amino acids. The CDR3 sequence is CASSLRQGVTEAFF. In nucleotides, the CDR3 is TGTGCCAGCAGTCTTCGACAGGGGGTTACTGAAGCTTTCTTT.

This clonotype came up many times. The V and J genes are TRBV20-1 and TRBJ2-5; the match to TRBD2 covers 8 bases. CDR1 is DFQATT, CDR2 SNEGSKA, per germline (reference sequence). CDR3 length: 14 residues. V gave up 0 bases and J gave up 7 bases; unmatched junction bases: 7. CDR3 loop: CSARERTSWGTQYF. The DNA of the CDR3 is TGCAGTGCTAGAGAACGGACTAGCTGGGGGACCCAGTACTTC.

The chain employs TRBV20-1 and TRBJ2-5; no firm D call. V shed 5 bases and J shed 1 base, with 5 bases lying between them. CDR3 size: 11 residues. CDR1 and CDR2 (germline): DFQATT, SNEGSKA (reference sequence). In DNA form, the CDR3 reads TGCAGTGCTTCCATCCAAGAGACCCAGTACTTC. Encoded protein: CSASIQETQYF.

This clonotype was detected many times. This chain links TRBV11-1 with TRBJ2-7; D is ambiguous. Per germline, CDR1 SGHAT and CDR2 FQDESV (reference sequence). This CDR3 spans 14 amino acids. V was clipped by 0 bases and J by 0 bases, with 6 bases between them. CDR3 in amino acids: CASSLASSSYEQYF. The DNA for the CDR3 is TGTGCCAGCAGCTTAGCGAGCAGCTCCTACGAGCAGTACTTC.

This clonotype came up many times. The CDR3 nucleotides are TGTGCCAGTAGTATAGGACAGAGCACTGAAGCTTTCTTT. It codes for CASSIGQSTEAFF. V gene TRBV19 combines with J gene TRBJ1-1; tentatively, D is TRBD1 (5 bases). Trimming shortened V by 1 base and J by 4 bases, and 7 bases separated the two germline ends. The CDR3 is 13 residues long. Germline values: CDR1 LNHDA, CDR2 SQIVND (reference sequence).

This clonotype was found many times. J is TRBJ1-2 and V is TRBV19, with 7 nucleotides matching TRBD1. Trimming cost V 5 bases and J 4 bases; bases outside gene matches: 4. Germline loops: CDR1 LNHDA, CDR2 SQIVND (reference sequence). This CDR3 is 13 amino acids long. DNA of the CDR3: TGTGCCAGTAGTGACAGGGCGGTCTATGGCTACACCTTC. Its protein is CASSDRAVYGYTF.

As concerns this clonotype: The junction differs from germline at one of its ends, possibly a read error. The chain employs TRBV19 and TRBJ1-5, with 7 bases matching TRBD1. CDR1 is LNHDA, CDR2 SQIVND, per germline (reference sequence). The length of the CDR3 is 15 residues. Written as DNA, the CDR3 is TGTGCCTGTAGTCGGGACAGCGATGCAAATCAGCCCCAGCATTTT. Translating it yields CACSRDSDANQPQHF.

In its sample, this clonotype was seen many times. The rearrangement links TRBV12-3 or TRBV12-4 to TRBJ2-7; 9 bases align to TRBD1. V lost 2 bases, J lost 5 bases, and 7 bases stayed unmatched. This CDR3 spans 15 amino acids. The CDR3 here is CASSLWDRVRDEQYF. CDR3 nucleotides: TGTGCCAGCAGTTTATGGGACAGGGTAAGGGACGAGCAGTACTTC.

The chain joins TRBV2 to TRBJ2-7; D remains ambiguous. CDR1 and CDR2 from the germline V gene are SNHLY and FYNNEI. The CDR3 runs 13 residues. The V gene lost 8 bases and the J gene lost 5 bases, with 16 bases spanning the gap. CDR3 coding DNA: TGTGCCAGCTCACCAGTGGGTACCGACGAGCAGTACTTC. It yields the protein CASSPVGTDEQYF.

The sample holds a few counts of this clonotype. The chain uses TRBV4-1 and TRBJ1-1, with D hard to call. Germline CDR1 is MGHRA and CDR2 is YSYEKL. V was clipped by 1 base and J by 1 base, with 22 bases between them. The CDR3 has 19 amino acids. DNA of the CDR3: TGCGCCAGCAGCCAAGTAGAGTCTTGGGTGTACACCACGAACACTGAAGCTTTCTTT. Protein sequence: CASSQVESWVYTTNTEAFF.

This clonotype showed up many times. This CDR3 reads CASSQGRGQVKNIQYF. As DNA, the CDR3 is TGTGCCAGCTCCCAAGGGAGGGGACAGGTCAAAAACATTCAGTACTTC. This sequence joins TRBV6-2 or TRBV6-3 and TRBJ2-4, with a possible D match to TRBD1 (8 bases). The CDR3 consists of 16 residues. Germline CDR1 is MNHEY and CDR2 is SVGEGT. With 8 bases removed from V and 3 bases from J, the gap between germline ends came to 20 bases.

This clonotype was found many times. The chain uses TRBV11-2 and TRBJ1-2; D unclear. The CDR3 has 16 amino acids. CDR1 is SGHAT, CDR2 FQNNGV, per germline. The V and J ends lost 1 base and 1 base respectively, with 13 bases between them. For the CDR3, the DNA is TGTGCCAGCAGCTTAGGTGTTTTGCGGCTTAACTATGGCTACACCTTC. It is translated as CASSLGVLRLNYGYTF.

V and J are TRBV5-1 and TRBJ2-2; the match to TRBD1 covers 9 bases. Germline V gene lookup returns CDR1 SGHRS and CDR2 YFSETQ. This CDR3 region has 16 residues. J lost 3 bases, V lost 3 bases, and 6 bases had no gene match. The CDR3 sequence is CASSSAGTGYTGELFF. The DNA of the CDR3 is TGCGCCAGCAGCTCCGCCGGGACAGGGTACACCGGGGAGCTGTTTTTT.

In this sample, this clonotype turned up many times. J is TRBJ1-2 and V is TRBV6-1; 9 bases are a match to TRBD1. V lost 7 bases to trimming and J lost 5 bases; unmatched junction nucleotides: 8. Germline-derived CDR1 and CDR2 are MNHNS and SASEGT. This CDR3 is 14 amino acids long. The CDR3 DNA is TGTGCCAGCATCTCGGACAGGGGAGTATATGGCTACACCTTC. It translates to CASISDRGVYGYTF.

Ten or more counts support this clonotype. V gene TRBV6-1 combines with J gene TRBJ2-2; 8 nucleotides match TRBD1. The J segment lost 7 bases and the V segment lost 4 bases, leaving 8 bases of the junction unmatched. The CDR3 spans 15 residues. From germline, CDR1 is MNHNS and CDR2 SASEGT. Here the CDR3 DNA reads TGTGCCAGCAGTGCCCTGGACAGGGCAATCGGGGAGCTGTTTTTT. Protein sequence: CASSALDRAIGELFF.

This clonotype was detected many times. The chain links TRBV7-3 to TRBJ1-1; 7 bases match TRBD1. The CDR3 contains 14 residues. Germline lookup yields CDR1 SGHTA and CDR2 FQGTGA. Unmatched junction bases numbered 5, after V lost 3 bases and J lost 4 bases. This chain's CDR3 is CASSLDRYATEAFF. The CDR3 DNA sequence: TGTGCCAGCAGCTTGGACAGGTATGCCACTGAAGCTTTCTTT.

The CDR3 coding sequence is TGTGCCAGCTCACCAGAGGATTTCCTAGCCAAAAACATTCAGTACTTC. This encodes CASSPEDFLAKNIQYF. The V and J genes are TRBV18 and TRBJ2-4, with D unresolved. Germline CDR1 reads KGHSH; CDR2 reads LQKENI. CDR3 length: 16 residues. V gave up 2 bases and J gave up 0 bases, with 11 bases separating them. The full variable domain, completed using reference TRBV18 and TRBJ2-4, is NAGVMQNPRHLVRRRGQEARLRCSPMKGHSHVYWYRQLPEEGLKFMVYLQKENIIDESGMPKERFSAEFPKEGPSILRIQQVVRGDSAAYFCASSPEDFLAKNIQYFGAGTRLSVL.

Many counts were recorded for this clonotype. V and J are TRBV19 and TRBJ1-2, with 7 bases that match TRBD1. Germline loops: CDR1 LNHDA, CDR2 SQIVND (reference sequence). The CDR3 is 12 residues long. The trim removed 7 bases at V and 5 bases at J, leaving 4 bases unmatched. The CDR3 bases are TGTGCCAGTATAGGGACAGCATATGGCTACACCTTC. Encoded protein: CASIGTAYGYTF.

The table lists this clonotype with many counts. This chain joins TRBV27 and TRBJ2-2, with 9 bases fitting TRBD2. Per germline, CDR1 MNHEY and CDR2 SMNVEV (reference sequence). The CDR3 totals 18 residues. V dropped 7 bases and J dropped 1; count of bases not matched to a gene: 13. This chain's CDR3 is CASKLLVVAGVNTGELFF. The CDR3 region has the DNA TGTGCCAGCAAACTACTTGTAGTAGCGGGGGTGAACACCGGGGAGCTGTTTTTT.

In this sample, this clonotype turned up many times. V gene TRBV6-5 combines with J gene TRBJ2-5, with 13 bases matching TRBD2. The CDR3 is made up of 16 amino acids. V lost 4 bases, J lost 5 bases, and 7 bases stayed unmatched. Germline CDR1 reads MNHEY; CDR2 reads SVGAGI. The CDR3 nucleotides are TGTGCCAGCAGTTTTGTACTAGCGGGGGGGCGGGAGACCCAGTACTTC. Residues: CASSFVLAGGRETQYF.

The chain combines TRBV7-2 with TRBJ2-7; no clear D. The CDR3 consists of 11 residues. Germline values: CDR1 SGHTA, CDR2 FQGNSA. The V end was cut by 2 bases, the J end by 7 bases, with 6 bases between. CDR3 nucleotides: TGTGCCAGCAGCTTACGCTGGGAGCAGTACTTC. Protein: CASSLRWEQYF.

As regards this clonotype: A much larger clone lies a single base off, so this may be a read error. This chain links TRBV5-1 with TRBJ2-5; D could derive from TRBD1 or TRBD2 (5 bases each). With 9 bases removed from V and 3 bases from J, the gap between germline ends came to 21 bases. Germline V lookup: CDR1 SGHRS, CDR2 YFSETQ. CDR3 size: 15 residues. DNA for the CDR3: TGCGCCATCAGAACGGGACCGTCGAATGAAGAGACCCAGTACTTC. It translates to CAIRTGPSNEETQYF. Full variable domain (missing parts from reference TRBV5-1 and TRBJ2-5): KAGVTQTPRYLIKTRGQQVTLSCSPISGHRSVSWYQQTPGQGLQFLFEYFSETQRNKGNFPGRFSGRQFSNSRSEMNVSTLELGDSALYLCAIRTGPSNEETQYFGPGTRLLVL.

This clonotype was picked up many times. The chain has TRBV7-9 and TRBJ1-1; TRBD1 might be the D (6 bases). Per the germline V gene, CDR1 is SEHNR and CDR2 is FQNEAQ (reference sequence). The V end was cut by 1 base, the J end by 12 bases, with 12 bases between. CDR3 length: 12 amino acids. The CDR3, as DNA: TGTGCCAGCAGCTTAGACAGGGATGAGCCTTTCTTT. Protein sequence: CASSLDRDEPFF.

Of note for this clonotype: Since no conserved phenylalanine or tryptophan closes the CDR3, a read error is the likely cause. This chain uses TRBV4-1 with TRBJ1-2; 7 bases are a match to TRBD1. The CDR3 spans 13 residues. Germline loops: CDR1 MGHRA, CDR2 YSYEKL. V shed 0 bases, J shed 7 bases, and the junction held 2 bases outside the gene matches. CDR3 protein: CASSQEEGAGYTY. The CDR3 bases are TGCGCCAGCAGCCAAGAAGAGGGGGCTGGCTACACCTAC.

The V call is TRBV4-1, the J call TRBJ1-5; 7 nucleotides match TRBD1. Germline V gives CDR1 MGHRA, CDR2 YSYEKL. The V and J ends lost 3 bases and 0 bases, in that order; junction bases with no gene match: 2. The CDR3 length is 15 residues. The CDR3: CASSHGTVSNQPQHF. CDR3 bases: TGCGCCAGCAGCCATGGGACAGTTAGCAATCAGCCCCAGCATTTT.

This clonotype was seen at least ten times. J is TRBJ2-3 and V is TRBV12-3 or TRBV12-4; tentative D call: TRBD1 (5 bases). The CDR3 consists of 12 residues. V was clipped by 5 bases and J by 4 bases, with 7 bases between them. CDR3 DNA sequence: TGTGCCAGCAGTATAGGGGCAGATACGCAGTATTTT. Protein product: CASSIGADTQYF.

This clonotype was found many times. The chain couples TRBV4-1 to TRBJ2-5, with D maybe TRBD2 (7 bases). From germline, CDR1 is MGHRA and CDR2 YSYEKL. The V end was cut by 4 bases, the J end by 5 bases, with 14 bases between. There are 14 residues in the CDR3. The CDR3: CASSPRGAGETQYF. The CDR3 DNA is TGCGCCAGCAGCCCACGGGGGGCGGGCGAGACCCAGTACTTC.

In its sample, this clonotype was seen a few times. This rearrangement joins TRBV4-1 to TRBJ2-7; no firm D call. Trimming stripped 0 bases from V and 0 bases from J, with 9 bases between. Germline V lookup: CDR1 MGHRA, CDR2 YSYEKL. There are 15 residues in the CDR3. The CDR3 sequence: CASSQDLLISYEQYF. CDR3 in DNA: TGCGCCAGCAGCCAAGATCTCCTCATCTCCTACGAGCAGTACTTC.

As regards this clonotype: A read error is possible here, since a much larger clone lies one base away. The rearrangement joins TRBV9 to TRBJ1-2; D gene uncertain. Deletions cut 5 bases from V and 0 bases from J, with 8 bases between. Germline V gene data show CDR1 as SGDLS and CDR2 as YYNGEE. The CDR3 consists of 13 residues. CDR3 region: CASSTRSNYGYTF. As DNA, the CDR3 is TGTGCCAGCAGTACACGATCTAACTATGGCTACACCTTC.

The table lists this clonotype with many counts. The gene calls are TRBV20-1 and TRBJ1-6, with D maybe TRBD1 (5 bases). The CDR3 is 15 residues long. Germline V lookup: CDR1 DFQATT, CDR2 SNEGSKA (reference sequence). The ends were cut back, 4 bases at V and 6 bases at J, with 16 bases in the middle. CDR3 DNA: TGCAGTGCTACCACAGGTGGGGGGGTTAATTCACCCCTCCACTTT. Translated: CSATTGGGVNSPLHF.

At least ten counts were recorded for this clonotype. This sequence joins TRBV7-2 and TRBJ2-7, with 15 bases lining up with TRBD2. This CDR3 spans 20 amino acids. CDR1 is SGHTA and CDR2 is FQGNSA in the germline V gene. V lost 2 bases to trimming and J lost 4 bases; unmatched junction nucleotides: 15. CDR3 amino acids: CASSLYPKGTSGGIRYEQYF. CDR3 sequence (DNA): TGTGCCAGCAGCTTATACCCAAAGGGGACTAGCGGGGGGATAAGATACGAGCAGTACTTC.